This entry concerns a single TCR beta chain. Its antigen remains unidentified. The V gene's germline CDR1 is SGHNT and CDR2 YENEEA. V lost 5 bases, J lost 2 bases, and 14 bases lay in between. This CDR3 region has 15 residues. The data were obtained in a study of Tregs in tolerant kidney transplant recipients. Study results and caveats: Biological reproducibility was not directly addressed in this study.

The table came from immunoSEQ multiplex PCR; TCRdb's copy has only in-frame clones and leaves some out. The repertoire includes around 230,000 clones, around 81% of them detected once, and around 0.61% sits in the top ten. The clonotype comes from a human donor in good health. The sample taken for sequencing was CD4+ T cells from blood. The V and J genes are TRBV11-3 and TRBJ2-3; D possibly corresponds to TRBD2 (6 bases). This CDR3 reads CASSRGTEYTDTQYF. The CDR3 bases are TGTGCCAGCAGCCGAGGGACTGAATACACAGATACGCAGTATTTT.